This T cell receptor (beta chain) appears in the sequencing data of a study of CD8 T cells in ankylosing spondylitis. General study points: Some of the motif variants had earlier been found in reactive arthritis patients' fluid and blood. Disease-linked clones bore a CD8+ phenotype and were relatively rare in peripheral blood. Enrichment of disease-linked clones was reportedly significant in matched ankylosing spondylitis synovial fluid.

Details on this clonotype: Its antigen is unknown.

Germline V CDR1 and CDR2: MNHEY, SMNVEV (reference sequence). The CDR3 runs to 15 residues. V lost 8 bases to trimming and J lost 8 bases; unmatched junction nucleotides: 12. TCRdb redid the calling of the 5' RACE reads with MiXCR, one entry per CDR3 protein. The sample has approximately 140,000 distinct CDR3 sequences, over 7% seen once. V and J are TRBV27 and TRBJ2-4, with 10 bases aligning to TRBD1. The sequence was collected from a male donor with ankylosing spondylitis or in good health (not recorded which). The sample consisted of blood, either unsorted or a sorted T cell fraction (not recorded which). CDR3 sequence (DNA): TGTGCCAGCCAAAGTATGGGACAGGGGTATCACATTCAGTACTTC. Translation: CASQSMGQGYHIQYF.